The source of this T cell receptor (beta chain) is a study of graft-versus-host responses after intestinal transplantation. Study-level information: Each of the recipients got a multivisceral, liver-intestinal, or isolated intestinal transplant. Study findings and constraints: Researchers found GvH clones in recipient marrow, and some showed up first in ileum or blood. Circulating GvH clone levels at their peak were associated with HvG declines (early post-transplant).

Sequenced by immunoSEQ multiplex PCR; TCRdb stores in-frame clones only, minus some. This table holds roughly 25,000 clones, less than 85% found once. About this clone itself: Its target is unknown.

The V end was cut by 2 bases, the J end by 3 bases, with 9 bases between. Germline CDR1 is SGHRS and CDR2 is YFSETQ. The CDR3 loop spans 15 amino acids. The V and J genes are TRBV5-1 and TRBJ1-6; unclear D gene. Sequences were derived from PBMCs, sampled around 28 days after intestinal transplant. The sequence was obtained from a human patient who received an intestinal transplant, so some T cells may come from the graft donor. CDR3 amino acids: CASSFSEGYNSPLHF. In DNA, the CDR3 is TGCGCCAGCAGCTTCAGTGAGGGCTATAATTCACCCCTCCACTTT.